This TCR beta chain was documented in a study of CD8 T cells in ankylosing spondylitis. CDR3 size: 17 residues. Germline CDR1 SGHRS, CDR2 YFSETQ. The ends lost 4 bases at V and 1 base at J; junction bases unmatched: 13. This clonotype was observed a few times. Its specificity is not known. The study, taken as a whole, reports: Among TCR beta sequences, a motif of several highly homologous variants appeared characteristic of ankylosing spondylitis blood. From matched ankylosing spondylitis synovial fluid, disease-linked clones were reportedly recovered at significantly enriched levels.

In TCRdb, the 5' RACE reads were re-called with MiXCR into one record per CDR3 protein. Altogether more than 400,000 distinct CDR3 sequences are present, about 5.7% being singletons, with the ten largest covering roughly 3.5%. The sequencing input was blood, either unsorted or a sorted T cell fraction (not recorded which). This receptor was obtained from a male donor with ankylosing spondylitis. This rearrangement joins TRBV5-1 to TRBJ2-5, with TRBD1 matching 7 bases. The CDR3 DNA is TGCGCCAGCAGCAGGGGGACAGACGAGCAGGGCCAAGAGACCCAGTACTTC. Translating it yields CASSRGTDEQGQETQYF.